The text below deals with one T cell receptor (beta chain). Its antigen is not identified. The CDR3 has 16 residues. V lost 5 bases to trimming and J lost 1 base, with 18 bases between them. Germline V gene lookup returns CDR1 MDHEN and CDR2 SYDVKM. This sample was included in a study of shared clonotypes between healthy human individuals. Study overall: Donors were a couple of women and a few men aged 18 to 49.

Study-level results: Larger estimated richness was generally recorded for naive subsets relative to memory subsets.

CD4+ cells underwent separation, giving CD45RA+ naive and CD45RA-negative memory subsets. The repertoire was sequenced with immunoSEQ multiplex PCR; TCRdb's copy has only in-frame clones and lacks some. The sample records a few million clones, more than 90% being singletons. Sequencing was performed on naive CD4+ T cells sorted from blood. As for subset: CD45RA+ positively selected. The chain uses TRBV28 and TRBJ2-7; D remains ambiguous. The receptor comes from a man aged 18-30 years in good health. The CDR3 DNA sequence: TGTGCCAGCAGTGACCTTCCCGATTTTACGTCCTACGAGCAGTACTTC. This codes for CASSDLPDFTSYEQYF.